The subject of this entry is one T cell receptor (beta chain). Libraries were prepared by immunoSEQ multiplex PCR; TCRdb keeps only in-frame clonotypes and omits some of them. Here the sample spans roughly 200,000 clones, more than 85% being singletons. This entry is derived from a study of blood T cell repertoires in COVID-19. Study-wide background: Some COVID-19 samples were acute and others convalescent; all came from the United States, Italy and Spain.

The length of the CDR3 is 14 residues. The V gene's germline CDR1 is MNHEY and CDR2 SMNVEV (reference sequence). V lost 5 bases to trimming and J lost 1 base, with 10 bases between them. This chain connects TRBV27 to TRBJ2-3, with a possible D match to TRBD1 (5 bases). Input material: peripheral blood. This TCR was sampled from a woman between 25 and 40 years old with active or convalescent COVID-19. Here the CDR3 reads CASSPSQGTDTQYF. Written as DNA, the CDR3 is TGTGCCAGCAGTCCCTCACAGGGCACAGATACGCAGTATTTT.